The text below deals with one T cell receptor beta chain. The antigen is unknown. Measured with immunoSEQ multiplex PCR; TCRdb has only the in-frame clones, and not every one. This repertoire shows 170,000 or so clones, approximately 60% found once; its top ten account for 10%. The sample belongs to a study of shared clonotypes between healthy human individuals. Across the study: The plates for each donor numbered three CD4 naive, three CD4 memory, two CD8 naive and one CD8 memory. The study, taken as a whole, reports: Donor scarcity curtailed the genetic and exposure-history diversity represented herein. Against clonotypes common to all four donors, non-shared ones had lower generation probabilities.

CD4+ cells underwent separation, giving CD45RA+ naive and CD45RA-negative memory subsets. The CDR3 extends over 14 amino acids. The V gene lost 6 bases and the J gene lost 2 bases, with 12 bases spanning the gap. Germline values: CDR1 LNHDA, CDR2 SQIVND (reference sequence). The chain recombines TRBV19 with TRBJ2-3; D call uncertain. This receptor was obtained from a man aged 30 to 39 in good health. The sequenced sample was memory CD4+ T cells sorted from blood. Subset reported: CD45RA-negative fraction. CDR3 sequence reads: CASRDGIPTDTQYF. In DNA form, the CDR3 reads TGTGCCAGTAGGGATGGGATCCCCACAGATACGCAGTATTTT.